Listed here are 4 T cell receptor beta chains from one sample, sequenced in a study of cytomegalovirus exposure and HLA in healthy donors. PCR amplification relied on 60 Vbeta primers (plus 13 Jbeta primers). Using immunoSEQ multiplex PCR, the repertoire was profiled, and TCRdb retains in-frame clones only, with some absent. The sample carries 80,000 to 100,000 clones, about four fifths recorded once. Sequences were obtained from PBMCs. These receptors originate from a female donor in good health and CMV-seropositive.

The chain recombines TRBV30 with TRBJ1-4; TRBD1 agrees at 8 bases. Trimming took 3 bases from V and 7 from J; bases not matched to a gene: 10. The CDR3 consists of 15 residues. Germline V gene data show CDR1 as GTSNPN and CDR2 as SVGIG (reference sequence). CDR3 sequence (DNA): TGTGCCTGGAGGGGAAGACAGGGGAAGTCTGAAAAACTGTTTTTT. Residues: CAWRGRQGKSEKLFF. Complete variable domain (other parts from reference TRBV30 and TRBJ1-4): SQTIHQWPATLVQPVGSPLSLECTVEGTSNPNLYWYRQAAGRGLQLLFYSVGIGQISSEVPQNLSASRPQDRQFILSSKKLLLSDSGFYLCAWRGRQGKSEKLFFGSGTQLSVL.

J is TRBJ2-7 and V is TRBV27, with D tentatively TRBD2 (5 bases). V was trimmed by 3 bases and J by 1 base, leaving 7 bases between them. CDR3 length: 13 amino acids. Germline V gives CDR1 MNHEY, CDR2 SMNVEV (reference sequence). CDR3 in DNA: TGTGCCAGCAGTTTTGGAGGATCCTACGAGCAGTACTTC. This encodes CASSFGGSYEQYF.

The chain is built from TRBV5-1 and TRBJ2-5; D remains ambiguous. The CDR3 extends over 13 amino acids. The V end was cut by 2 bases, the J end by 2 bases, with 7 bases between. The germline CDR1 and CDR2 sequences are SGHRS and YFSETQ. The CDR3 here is CASSLNRQETQYF. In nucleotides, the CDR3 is TGCGCCAGCAGCTTAAACAGACAAGAGACCCAGTACTTC.

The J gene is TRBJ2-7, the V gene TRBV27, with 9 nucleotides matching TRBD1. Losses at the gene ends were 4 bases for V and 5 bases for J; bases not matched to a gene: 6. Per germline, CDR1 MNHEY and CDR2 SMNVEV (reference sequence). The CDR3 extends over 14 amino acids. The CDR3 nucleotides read TGTGCCAGCAGTTCCGGGACAGGGATTGACGAGCAGTACTTC. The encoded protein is CASSSGTGIDEQYF.